This T cell receptor (beta chain) is drawn from a study of blood T cells in healthy people across ages (dated by TCRdb to the mid-2010s). For the study in its entirety: In model experiments, template switching captured about one uniquely barcoded TCR beta cDNA molecule for every two T cells. Using deep sequencing normalized with unique cDNA molecular identifiers, the study measured how TCR beta repertoire diversity changes with age. The donors were split into four age groups: young (average around 15 years), middle-aged (39), aged (more than 60) and long-lived (roughly 77). To avoid experimental bias, donors of different ages were randomly spread across the sequencing lanes. The study analyzed two additional independent replicas of 1 million unique cDNA reads from the same blood draw for two donors, one aged 18 to 29 and one aged 80 or older.

Worth noting for this clonotype: Its specific antigen is unknown. Base qualities are not recorded, but no much larger clone differs from it by a single base.

Study-wide conclusions, independent of this receptor: As age increased, observed TCR beta diversity per million T cells dropped in a roughly linear way, and a significant reduction was already evident by age around 41. Compared with the aged group, more naive CD4+ T cells, fewer expanded clones and increased TCR diversity were shown by the long-lived group, suggesting age selection. Bulk unsorted PBMC profiling prevented conclusive comparison of naive and antigen-experienced compartments. The CMV infection status of donors was not known, potentially confounding age-related changes in expanded clonotypes. Total diversity estimates from one million sequenced T cells were considered lower bounds and underestimates. The percentage of naive T cells measured by flow cytometry correlated strongly with observed TCR beta diversity.

A distance of 15 bases separates the germline ends of V and J, which lose 4 bases and 8 bases respectively. From cysteine to phenylalanine, the CDR3 is 14 amino acids long. The read is trimmed to its CDR3 DNA, 42 bases read in frame from base 1. Taken from the germline V gene (reference sequence), the CDR1 and CDR2 loops are PRHDT and FYEKMQ. The method was 5' RACE. A second roughly 6 to 12 cycle PCR used a sample-barcoded 5' primer and a J-beta primer mix. A unique molecular identifier was introduced onto each TCR beta cDNA molecule by a template-switch 5' adaptor carrying 12 random nucleotides. At least 3 million CDR3-containing paired-end reads were obtained from each sample. First-strand cDNA was synthesized from all RNA with the Mint cDNA synthesis kit, primed by a TRBC-specific oligonucleotide. All cDNA was treated with uracil-DNA glycosylase and then went through a first 18-cycle PCR with the universal primers M1SS and BC2_uni_R. From the authors' description of their analysis: Normalization of each sample was performed by random selection of 1 million high-quality reads, each carrying a distinct molecular identifier. Reads with shared molecular identifiers were discarded instead of being binned into consensus sequences. MiTCR, set to a Q25 quality threshold and the strictest error-elimination algorithm, was used for CDR3 identification, clonotype clustering and error correction. A nonparametric unseen species model with Euler transformation was used to estimate lower-bound total TCR beta diversity. TCRdb itself trimmed the public reads at Q25 with fastp, ran MiXCR and retained productive beta chains. Rows with a matching CDR3 protein are joined into one entry that keeps the most common DNA and genes. TCRdb, rather than the study authors, made the V and J calls. The sample table lists 1,800,000 or so distinct CDR3 sequences, 35% to 50% of them with a count of one. 20% to 25% of the sample lies in the top ten.

Systemically healthy Caucasian individuals from Russia, some 36 in total and aged roughly 6 to 100 years, were included as donors. Each donor gave about 9.2 milliliters of peripheral blood, drawn into EDTA-treated Vacutainer tubes. PBMCs were isolated by Ficoll-Paque density-gradient centrifugation, with at least 6 million obtained per sample. Total RNA was extracted from PBMCs with Trizol reagent, with at least 5 micrograms obtained per sample. The percentages of naive CD45RAhigh/CD27high T cells were determined by flow cytometry on a PBMC aliquot from every donor. The sequence was collected from a human donor in good health. The sequenced material came from blood. The chain is encoded by TRBV13 joined to TRBJ2-1; the D gene cannot be named for sure. The nucleotides read TGTGCCAGCAGCTCACTCAGAGACCTTCATGAGCAGTTCTTC. The resulting protein is CASSSLRDLHEQFF.